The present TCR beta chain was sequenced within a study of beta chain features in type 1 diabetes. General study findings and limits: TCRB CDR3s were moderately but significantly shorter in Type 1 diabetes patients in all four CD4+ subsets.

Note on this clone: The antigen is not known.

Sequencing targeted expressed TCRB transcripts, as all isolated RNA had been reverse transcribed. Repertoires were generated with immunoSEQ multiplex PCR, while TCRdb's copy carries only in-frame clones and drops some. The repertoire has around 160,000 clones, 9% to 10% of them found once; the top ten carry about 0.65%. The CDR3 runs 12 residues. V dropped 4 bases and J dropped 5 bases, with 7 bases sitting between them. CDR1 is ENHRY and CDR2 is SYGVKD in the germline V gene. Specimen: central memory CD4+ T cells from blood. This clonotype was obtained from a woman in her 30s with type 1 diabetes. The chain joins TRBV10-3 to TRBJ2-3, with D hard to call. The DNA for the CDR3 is TGTGCCATCAGTGGGTCCTTAGATACGCAGTATTTT. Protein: CAISGSLDTQYF.